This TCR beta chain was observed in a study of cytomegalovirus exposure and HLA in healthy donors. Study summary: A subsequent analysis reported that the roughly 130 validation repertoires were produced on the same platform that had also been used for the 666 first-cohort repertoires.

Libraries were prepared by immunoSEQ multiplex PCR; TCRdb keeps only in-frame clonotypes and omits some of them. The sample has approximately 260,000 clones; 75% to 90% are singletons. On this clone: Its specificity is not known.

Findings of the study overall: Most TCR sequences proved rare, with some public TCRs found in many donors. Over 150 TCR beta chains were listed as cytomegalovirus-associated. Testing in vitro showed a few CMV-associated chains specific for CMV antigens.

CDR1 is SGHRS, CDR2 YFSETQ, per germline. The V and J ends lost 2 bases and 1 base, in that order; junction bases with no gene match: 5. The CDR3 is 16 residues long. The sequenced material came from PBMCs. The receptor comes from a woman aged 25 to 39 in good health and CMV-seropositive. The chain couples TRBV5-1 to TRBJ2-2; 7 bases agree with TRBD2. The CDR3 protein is CASSLPLAVNTGELFF. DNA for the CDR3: TGCGCCAGCAGCTTACCCCTAGCGGTGAACACCGGGGAGCTGTTTTTT. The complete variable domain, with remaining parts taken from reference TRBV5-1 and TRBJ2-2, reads KAGVTQTPRYLIKTRGQQVTLSCSPISGHRSVSWYQQTPGQGLQFLFEYFSETQRNKGNFPGRFSGRQFSNSRSEMNVSTLELGDSALYLCASSLPLAVNTGELFFGEGSRLTVL.